These 8 T cell receptor beta chains originate from one sample sequenced in a study of blood T cell repertoires in COVID-19. TCRdb keeps only in-frame clones here, not all; method: immunoSEQ multiplex PCR. The sample has 75,000 to 90,000 clones; around four fifths are singletons. The specimen was peripheral blood. The source of these receptors is a man older than 75 with active or convalescent COVID-19.

The chain uses TRBV20-1 and TRBJ2-1; possibly TRBD2 for D (5 bases). CDR3 size: 11 residues. CDR1 is DFQATT, CDR2 SNEGSKA, per germline (reference sequence). Trimming stripped 3 bases from V and 10 bases from J, with 10 bases between. CDR3 nucleotide sequence: TGCAGTGCTAGTTCGCGGGTGGAGCAGTTCTTC. It yields the protein CSASSRVEQFF.

The chain carries TRBV3-1 (or the pseudogene TRBV3-2) and TRBJ2-1; D is unresolved. V was cut by 1 base and J by 8 bases, with 6 bases left in between. Per germline, CDR1 LGHDT and CDR2 YNNKEL (reference sequence). This CDR3 is built from 12 residues. The CDR3 here is CASSQVPYEQFF. CDR3 nucleotides: TGTGCCAGCAGCCAAGTCCCATATGAGCAGTTCTTC.

The chain employs TRBV24-1 and TRBJ2-1; 7 nucleotides match TRBD2. This CDR3 spans 15 amino acids. The trim removed 3 bases at V and 5 bases at J, leaving 6 bases unmatched. Germline CDR1 KGHDR, CDR2 SFDVKD. CDR3 DNA: TGTGCCACCAGTGATCAACTAGCGCCTAACAATGAGCAGTTCTTC. It is translated as CATSDQLAPNNEQFF.

The chain carries TRBV3-1 (or the pseudogene TRBV3-2) and TRBJ1-2; D possibly corresponds to TRBD1 (5 bases). The CDR3 contains 12 residues. V was cut by 8 bases and J by 5 bases, with 12 bases left in between. Germline lookup yields CDR1 LGHDT and CDR2 YNNKEL (reference sequence). In nucleotides, the CDR3 is TGTGCCAGCGGAAGGGGAGGATATGGCTACACCTTC. Its translation is CASGRGGYGYTF.

CDR3 in DNA: TGTGCCAGCAGCCCCGGACTAGCGGGAGGTGAGCAGTACGTC. It specifies CASSPGLAGGEQYV. The rearrangement joins TRBV5-6 to TRBJ2-7; TRBD2 matches 14 bases. Trimming removed 4 bases from V and 7 bases from J; junction bases left unmatched: 4. The CDR3 loop spans 14 amino acids. Germline V lookup: CDR1 SGHDT, CDR2 YYEEEE.

The chain combines TRBV19 with TRBJ2-4; D is perhaps TRBD1 (5 bases). The germline V gene encodes CDR1 LNHDA and CDR2 SQIVND (reference sequence). The CDR3 is made up of 15 amino acids. The germline V and J ends were trimmed by 2 bases and 2 bases, with 10 bases remaining between them. CDR3 nucleotide sequence: TGTGCCAGTAGTATACAGGGCCCTACCAAAAACATTCAGTACTTC. Residues: CASSIQGPTKNIQYF.

The rearrangement uses TRBV29-1 and TRBJ2-1, with 12 bases aligning to TRBD2. The germline V gene encodes CDR1 SQVTM and CDR2 ANQGSEA. This CDR3 is built from 15 residues. V shed 5 bases, J shed 7 bases, and the junction held 9 bases outside the gene matches. The CDR3 DNA follows: TGCAGCGTTCTTAAATTTACTAGCGGGGGGAATGAGCAGTTCTTC. Its translation is CSVLKFTSGGNEQFF.

The genes are TRBV6-4 and TRBJ1-5; D remains ambiguous. V dropped 0 bases and J dropped 7 bases, with 10 bases sitting between them. This CDR3 spans 14 amino acids. The V gene's germline CDR1 is MRHNA and CDR2 SNTAGT. The CDR3 nucleotides are TGTGCCAGCAGTGACTCACAGCGGCGGCAGCCCCAGCATTTT. Encoded protein: CASSDSQRRQPQHF.